A selection of T cell receptor beta chains follows, all from one sample in a study of shared clonotypes between healthy human individuals. Libraries were prepared by immunoSEQ multiplex PCR; TCRdb keeps only in-frame clonotypes and omits some of them. This sample has 650,000 to 750,000 clones; 55% to 75% occur once, and the top ten carry about 2%. Sequenced material: memory CD4+ T cells sorted from blood. The receptors here all came from a woman in her 30s in good health. CDR3s include the opening cysteine and the closing phenylalanine or tryptophan. Each record gives: clone size, J gene, CDR3 length, D gene, V gene, CDR3 DNA, CDR3 protein. The D gene is left open where the match is weak. Clone size is stated in some rows and not others, as once, few, many or a class when expanded.

few	TRBJ2-2	18	-	TRBV7-7	TGTGCCAGCAGCTTAACACCTTATTACAGGGAGGGCACCGGGGAGCTGTTTTTT	CASSLTPYYREGTGELFF
few	TRBJ2-2	15	TRBD2	TRBV28	TGTGCCAGCAGGCGGGGGAGGGCCGGGACCGGGGAGCTGTTTTTT	CASRRGRAGTGELFF
-	TRBJ1-2	14	-	TRBV11-1	TGTGCCAGCAGCTTAGCACAGGGCCACTATGGCTACACCTTC	CASSLAQGHYGYTF
-	TRBJ2-7	14	-	TRBV18	TGTGCCAGCTCACCGCCCGAGGGAGCCTACGAGCAGTACTTC	CASSPPEGAYEQYF
few	TRBJ1-3	16	-	TRBV11-2	TGTGCCAGCAGCTCTTTTAGGATGAGCGTCGAAAACACCATATATTTT	CASSSFRMSVENTIYF
-	TRBJ2-3	14	TRBD2	TRBV19	TGTGCCAGTAGAAAAGCGGGAGGGCGCGATACGCAGTATTTT	CASRKAGGRDTQYF
-	TRBJ2-3	15	-	TRBV28	TGTGCCAGCAAACGATTTAGATCACTCACAGATACGCAGTATTTT	CASKRFRSLTDTQYF
-	TRBJ1-2	16	TRBD1	TRBV19	TGTGCCAGTAGTACTCTGAAGGGGGCGATCAACTATGGCTACACCTTC	CASSTLKGAINYGYTF
-	TRBJ1-2	13	TRBD1	TRBV5-8	TGTGCCAGCACCAGGACAGGGGGATATGGCTACACCTTC	CASTRTGGYGYTF
-	TRBJ2-7	14	-	TRBV18	TGTGCCAGCTCACCACAAAGCGACTCCTACGAGCAGTACTTC	CASSPQSDSYEQYF
-	TRBJ1-5	14	-	TRBV7-6	TGTGCCAGCAGCCCCGCGGGCGGCAATCAGCCCCAGCATTTT	CASSPAGGNQPQHF
-	TRBJ1-2	16	TRBD1	TRBV27	TGTGCCAGCAGTTGGGCGGGACAGGGTAGAGGCTATGGCTACACCTTC	CASSWAGQGRGYGYTF
-	TRBJ1-1	16	-	TRBV6-5	TGTGCCAGCAGTTACCGTGGACGCCCCAGGAGCACTGAAGCTTTCTTT	CASSYRGRPRSTEAFF
-	TRBJ2-3	16	TRBD2	TRBV2	TGTGCCAGCAGCCGCGGACTAGCGGGAAACACAGATACGCAGTATTTT	CASSRGLAGNTDTQYF
-	TRBJ1-2	14	TRBD1	TRBV6-1	TGTGCCAGCAGGAGGGTTGGGACAGGGAATGGCTACACCTTC	CASRRVGTGNGYTF
-	TRBJ2-7	14	TRBD1	TRBV27	TGTGCCAGCAGCGGGGGGGACAGGGGGTACGAGCAGTACTTC	CASSGGDRGYEQYF
-	TRBJ1-4	13	-	TRBV7-9	TGTGCCAGCAGCTTACCCCCGGGGGAAAAACTGTTTTTT	CASSLPPGEKLFF
-	TRBJ2-2	13	TRBD2	TRBV27	TGTGCCAGTAGAACTAGCGGGGGGGAGGAGCTGTTTTTT	CASRTSGGEELFF
-	TRBJ1-5	15	-	TRBV7-8	TGTGCCAGCAGCTTAGACGGGGGCAGCCGACAGCCCCAGCATTTT	CASSLDGGSRQPQHF
-	TRBJ2-1	15	TRBD1	TRBV19	TGTGCCAGTAGTACGAGGACAGGGGGCGAAAATGAGCAGTTCTTC	CASSTRTGGENEQFF
-	TRBJ2-7	17	TRBD2	TRBV11-2	TGTGCCAGCAGCCCGCAAGGGACTAGCGGGAGGATCTACGAGCAGTACTTC	CASSPQGTSGRIYEQYF
once	TRBJ2-4	13	-	TRBV10-1	TGCGCCAGCAGTGAGCAGGGAGGAAACATTCAGTACTTC	CASSEQGGNIQYF
-	TRBJ2-1	16	-	TRBV18	TGTGCCAGCTCACCACCGAGACAGGCCTCCTACAATGAGCAGTTCTTC	CASSPPRQASYNEQFF
-	TRBJ1-5	14	TRBD1	TRBV19	TGTGCCAGTAGGCCAGACAGGGGGGCTCAGCCCCAGCATTTT	CASRPDRGAQPQHF
-	TRBJ1-1	14	-	TRBV9	TGTGCCAGCAGCTCTCGCCAAAGAGGCACTGAAGCTTTCTTT	CASSSRQRGTEAFF
once	TRBJ1-2	13	-	TRBV5-1	TGCGCCAGCAGCTCTGGCAGCCACTATGGCTACACCTTC	CASSSGSHYGYTF
-	TRBJ2-1	14	TRBD2	TRBV19	TGTGCCAGTATGGAGGGAGGGCCGAGGAATGAGCAGTTCTTC	CASMEGGPRNEQFF
few	TRBJ2-7	13	-	TRBV28	TGTGCCAGCAGTATGGTTGGTCCCCACGAGCAGTACTTC	CASSMVGPHEQYF
-	TRBJ2-2	12	-	TRBV5-1	TGCGCCAGCAGCTTGCAAGGCGGGGAGCTGTTTTTT	CASSLQGGELFF
-	TRBJ1-1	17	TRBD1	TRBV19	TGTGCCAGTACTCCAGTCTCCGGGACAGGGGGGAGAACTGAAGCTTTCTTT	CASTPVSGTGGRTEAFF